Below, 17 T cell receptor beta chains from the same sample are listed, as sequenced in a study of cytomegalovirus exposure and HLA in healthy donors. A multiplex PCR was run with 60 Vbeta primers and 13 Jbeta primers. Sequencing used immunoSEQ multiplex PCR; TCRdb keeps in-frame clones, though not all of them. The profile shows approximately 190,000 clones, about 85% of them singletons. Source material: PBMCs. The receptors derive from a man aged 50-60 years in good health and CMV-seronegative.

V gene TRBV9 combines with J gene TRBJ2-1, with D unclear. Trimming took 4 bases from V and 4 from J, leaving 12 bases between them. Germline V gives CDR1 SGDLS, CDR2 YYNGEE. The CDR3 is 14 residues long. CDR3 sequence reads: CASSPDGSYNEQFF. The CDR3 nucleotides read TGTGCCAGCAGCCCCGACGGGTCATACAATGAGCAGTTCTTC. Variable domain in full (rest from reference TRBV9 and TRBJ2-1): DSGVTQTPKHLITATGQRVTLRCSPRSGDLSVYWYQQSLDQGLQFLIQYYNGEERAKGNILERFSAQQFPDLHSELNLSSLELGDSALYFCASSPDGSYNEQFFGPGTRLTVL.

The chain uses TRBV5-6 and TRBJ2-7; D is ambiguous. Looked up from germline, CDR1 is SGHDT and CDR2 is YYEEEE. The CDR3 runs 17 residues. The V and J ends lost 0 bases and 0 bases respectively, with 16 bases between them. In DNA, the CDR3 is TGTGCCAGCAGCTTGGGAAGACACAGAACGGCCTCCTACGAGCAGTACTTC. This sequence encodes CASSLGRHRTASYEQYF.

The J gene is TRBJ2-3, the V gene TRBV9, with a weak D call TRBD2 (6 bases). The germline V gene encodes CDR1 SGDLS and CDR2 YYNGEE. The ends were cut back, 6 bases at V and 1 base at J, with 18 bases in the middle. This CDR3 has 16 amino acids. The CDR3 DNA reads TGTGCCAGCACTCCCCGGGGCTCTAGCGGCACAGATACGCAGTATTTT. Translation: CASTPRGSSGTDTQYF.

This clone was counted a single time. V is TRBV7-9 and J is TRBJ2-5; possible D gene TRBD2, 7 bases. The CDR3 contains 17 residues. The germline V and J ends were trimmed by 1 base and 3 bases, with 18 bases remaining between them. Germline V gene data show CDR1 as SEHNR and CDR2 as FQNEAQ (reference sequence). Written as DNA, the CDR3 is TGTGCCAGCAGCTTAGTAGGGCGGGGGCCCCGAGAAGAGACCCAGTACTTC. Translating it yields CASSLVGRGPREETQYF.

This chain joins TRBV6-5 and TRBJ2-7; maybe TRBD1 (6 bases). The CDR3 has 14 amino acids. With 3 bases removed from V and 7 bases from J, the gap between germline ends came to 16 bases. Germline V lookup: CDR1 MNHEY, CDR2 SVGAGI. DNA of the CDR3: TGTGCCAGCAGTTATAACAGGGCCTCTACGGAGCAGTACTTC. It yields the protein CASSYNRASTEQYF.

The chain carries TRBV6-1 and TRBJ2-2, with 8 bases matching TRBD2. There are 15 residues in the CDR3. Germline trimming cut 7 bases from V and 3 bases from J; bases unmatched to any gene: 7. Germline CDR1 reads MNHNS; CDR2 reads SASEGT. CDR3: CASTRGGPYTGELFF. In DNA, the CDR3 is TGTGCCAGCACCCGGGGGGGGCCGTACACCGGGGAGCTGTTTTTT.

The gene calls are TRBV4-1 and TRBJ1-2; D is ambiguous. The germline V and J ends were trimmed by 0 bases and 0 bases, with 11 bases remaining between them. The CDR3 is 16 residues long. Germline assignment: CDR1 MGHRA and CDR2 YSYEKL. The CDR3 here is CASSQERQLANYGYTF. CDR3 nucleotides: TGCGCCAGCAGCCAAGAGAGGCAGTTAGCTAACTATGGCTACACCTTC.

The CDR3 nucleotides read TGTGCCAGCAGCTTAATGACAGGGGGAGGGTCACCCCTCCACTTT. Its protein product is CASSLMTGGGSPLHF. V is TRBV7-2 and J is TRBJ1-6, with 9 bases fitting TRBD1. V shed 2 bases and J 10 bases; nucleotides not matched to a gene: 6. The germline CDR1 and CDR2 sequences are SGHTA and FQGNSA. This CDR3 comprises 15 residues. Full variable domain (missing parts from reference TRBV7-2 and TRBJ1-6): GAGVSQSPSNKVTEKGKDVELRCDPISGHTALYWYRQSLGQGLEFLIYFQGNSAPDKSGLPSDRFSAERTGGSVSTLTIQRTQQEDSAVYLCASSLMTGGGSPLHFGNGTRLTVT.

The chain links TRBV13 to TRBJ1-1; D perhaps matches TRBD1 (6 bases). This CDR3 has 16 residues. Looked up from germline, CDR1 is PRHDT and CDR2 is FYEKMQ (reference sequence). Trimming removed 4 bases at V and 4 bases at J, with 19 bases between. The CDR3 sequence: CASSSPTDSQGTEAFF. Here the CDR3 DNA reads TGTGCCAGCAGCTCACCGACCGATTCACAGGGCACTGAAGCTTTCTTT.

The chain's CDR3 is CASSLRQGNGYTF. The CDR3 DNA sequence: TGTGCCAGCAGCTTAAGACAGGGTAATGGCTACACCTTC. The chain uses TRBV7-2 and TRBJ1-2, with 7 bases fitting TRBD1. Germline-derived CDR1 and CDR2 are SGHTA and FQGNSA. The CDR3 loop spans 13 amino acids. With 2 bases clipped from V and 6 bases from J, the junction kept 3 bases outside the gene matches. Filled out from reference TRBV7-2 and TRBJ1-2, the complete variable domain reads GAGVSQSPSNKVTEKGKDVELRCDPISGHTALYWYRQSLGQGLEFLIYFQGNSAPDKSGLPSDRFSAERTGGSVSTLTIQRTQQEDSAVYLCASSLRQGNGYTFGSGTRLTVV.

The V gene is TRBV7-7, the J gene TRBJ2-5, with TRBD2 matching 7 bases. CDR1 and CDR2 (germline): SSHAT, FNYEAQ (reference sequence). V gave up 2 bases and J gave up 6 bases; unmatched junction bases: 3. The CDR3 has 13 amino acids. The CDR3 region has the DNA TGTGCCAGCAGCTTAACGGGGGGACAGACCCAGTACTTC. Protein product: CASSLTGGQTQYF.

This clone was counted a few times. The chain has TRBV7-2 and TRBJ2-5; D perhaps matches TRBD2 (6 bases). This CDR3 has 13 residues. Germline V gene lookup returns CDR1 SGHTA and CDR2 FQGNSA. Trimming cost V 0 bases and J 5 bases, with 7 bases left between them. Written as DNA, the CDR3 is TGTGCCAGCAGCTTAGCGCGGGATGAGACCCAGTACTTC. Translating it yields CASSLARDETQYF. Full variable domain (missing parts from reference TRBV7-2 and TRBJ2-5): GAGVSQSPSNKVTEKGKDVELRCDPISGHTALYWYRQSLGQGLEFLIYFQGNSAPDKSGLPSDRFSAERTGGSVSTLTIQRTQQEDSAVYLCASSLARDETQYFGPGTRLLVL.

The CDR3, as DNA: TGTGCTAGTGGTTTGTGGGGGCTTGGATACGAGCAGTACTTC. The encoded protein is CASGLWGLGYEQYF. The chain carries TRBV12-5 and TRBJ2-7; D perhaps matches TRBD1 (6 bases). CDR3 size: 14 residues. The V gene's germline CDR1 is LGHNT and CDR2 FRNRAP. V was cut by 2 bases and J by 4 bases, with 12 bases left in between.

This chain connects TRBV11-2 to TRBJ2-1, with 9 nucleotides matching TRBD2. Germline CDR1 reads SGHAT; CDR2 reads FQNNGV. The CDR3 totals 14 residues. Unmatched junction bases numbered 8, after V lost 5 bases and J lost 9 bases. This CDR3 is CASSALGLALEQFF. For the CDR3, the DNA is TGTGCCAGCAGCGCTTTGGGACTAGCTCTTGAGCAGTTCTTC.

A single count supports this clone. V and J are TRBV7-2 and TRBJ2-7, with a weak D call TRBD1 (5 bases). V was pared by 0 bases and J by 6 bases, with 9 bases between. Germline CDR1 reads SGHTA; CDR2 reads FQGNSA. The CDR3 totals 13 residues. CDR3: CASSLAGQSEQYF. CDR3 nucleotides: TGTGCCAGCAGCTTAGCCGGACAATCCGAGCAGTACTTC. The entire variable domain, with the rest obtained from reference TRBV7-2 and TRBJ2-7, is as follows: GAGVSQSPSNKVTEKGKDVELRCDPISGHTALYWYRQSLGQGLEFLIYFQGNSAPDKSGLPSDRFSAERTGGSVSTLTIQRTQQEDSAVYLCASSLAGQSEQYFGPGTRLTVT.

In this sample, this clone turned up a few times. The chain carries TRBV10-3 and TRBJ1-2; D remains unclear. V gave up 6 bases and J gave up 4 bases, with 12 bases separating them. The CDR3 has 13 residues. Germline loops: CDR1 ENHRY, CDR2 SYGVKD. In DNA form, the CDR3 reads TGTGCCATCAGGCCAGACTCAAGCTATGGCTACACCTTC. Encoded protein: CAIRPDSSYGYTF.

The chain joins TRBV7-2 to TRBJ1-4; the D is unclear. The germline V gene encodes CDR1 SGHTA and CDR2 FQGNSA. The length of the CDR3 is 14 residues. V lost 1 base to trimming and J lost 5 bases, with 8 bases between them. CDR3 in amino acids: CASSLETLNEKLFF. The CDR3 nucleotides read TGTGCCAGCAGCTTAGAAACCCTAAATGAAAAACTGTTTTTT.